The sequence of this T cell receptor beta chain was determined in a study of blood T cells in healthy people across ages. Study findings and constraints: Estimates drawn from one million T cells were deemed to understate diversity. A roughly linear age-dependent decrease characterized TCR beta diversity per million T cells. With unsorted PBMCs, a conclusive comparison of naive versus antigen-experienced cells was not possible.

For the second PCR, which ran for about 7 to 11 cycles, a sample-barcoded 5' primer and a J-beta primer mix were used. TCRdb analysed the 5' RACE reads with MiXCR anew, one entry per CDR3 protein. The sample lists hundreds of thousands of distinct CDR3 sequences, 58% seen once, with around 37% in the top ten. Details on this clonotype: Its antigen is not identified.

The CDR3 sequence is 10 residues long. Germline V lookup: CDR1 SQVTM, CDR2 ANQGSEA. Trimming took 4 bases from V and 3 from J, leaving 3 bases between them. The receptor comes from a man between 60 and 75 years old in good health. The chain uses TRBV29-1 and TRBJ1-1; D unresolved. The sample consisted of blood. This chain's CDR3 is CSVADTEAFF. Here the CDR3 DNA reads TGCAGCGTTGCTGACACTGAAGCTTTCTTT.